One sample yielded the 27 T cell receptor beta chains listed below, sequenced in a study of T-cell reconstitution after alpha-beta-depleted transplantation in children. This sample's TCRbeta library carried unique molecular identifier barcodes. TCRdb ran MiXCR on the PCR reads and lists one entry per CDR3 protein. Seen here are approximately 1,000,000 distinct CDR3 sequences, about 30% observed once, and the top ten hold approximately 30%. The material sequenced was PBMCs, mostly from graft donor cells, taken 360 days after TCRalphabeta/CD19-depleted stem cell transplant. The receptors originated from a boy under two years old who had a stem cell transplant for SCID, so the T cells may come from the graft donor.

The chain has TRBV29-1 and TRBJ2-3, with 11 bases aligning to TRBD2. V trimming: 4 bases; J trimming: 1 base; junction bases outside the gene matches: 4. CDR3 size: 15 residues. Germline V lookup: CDR1 SQVTM, CDR2 ANQGSEA. The chain's CDR3 is CSVGPLAGGTDTQYF. In nucleotides, the CDR3 is TGCAGCGTTGGTCCACTAGCGGGGGGCACAGATACGCAGTATTTT.

This clonotype has more than one count but fewer than ten. The J gene is TRBJ2-2, the V gene TRBV12-3 or TRBV12-4, with D maybe TRBD2 (6 bases). V was clipped by 4 bases and J by 5 bases, with 14 bases between them. The CDR3 runs to 15 residues. Written as DNA, the CDR3 is TGTGCCAGCAGTTCCCGTGGAGGGCCTACCGGGGAGCTGTTTTTT. Protein: CASSSRGGPTGELFF.

A few counts support this clonotype. The chain employs TRBV5-1 and TRBJ2-7, with a possible D match to TRBD1 (5 bases). The germline V gene has CDR1 SGHRS and CDR2 YFSETQ. The CDR3 has 15 residues. V lost 0 bases, J lost 1 base, and 11 bases lay in between. The DNA for the CDR3 is TGCGCCAGCAGCTTGGGTGGGGCGCCTTCCTACGAGCAGTACTTC. It is translated as CASSLGGAPSYEQYF.

This clonotype was counted between two and nine times. The gene calls are TRBV28 and TRBJ2-1, with 13 bases lining up with TRBD2. This CDR3 spans 16 amino acids. Trimming took 5 bases from V and 9 from J; bases not matched to a gene: 10. From germline, CDR1 is MDHEN and CDR2 SYDVKM. CDR3 region: CASSRIPGLAGFEQFF. CDR3 in DNA: TGTGCCAGCAGTCGGATACCGGGACTAGCGGGGTTTGAGCAGTTCTTC.

The chain is built from TRBV29-1 and TRBJ2-5, with TRBD2 matching over 8 bases. Germline V gene data show CDR1 as SQVTM and CDR2 as ANQGSEA. This CDR3 has 14 amino acids. V gave up 0 bases and J gave up 9 bases; unmatched junction bases: 9. The CDR3 DNA reads TGCAGCGTTGAAGATCGGGCAGCCGGGGGGGCCCAGTACTTC. Its translation: CSVEDRAAGGAQYF.

This clonotype appeared a few times. CDR3 nucleotide sequence: TGTGCCAGCAGTTCTCTACTGGGACTAGAGAATGAGCAGTTCTTC. Residues: CASSSLLGLENEQFF. This rearrangement joins TRBV27 to TRBJ2-1; TRBD2 matches at 8 bases. The CDR3 consists of 15 residues. V shed 4 bases and J 7 bases; nucleotides not matched to a gene: 9. Germline-derived CDR1 and CDR2 are MNHEY and SMNVEV (reference sequence).

The chain joins TRBV29-1 to TRBJ1-1; 10 bases fit TRBD1. Unmatched junction bases numbered 3, after V lost 4 bases and J lost 1 base. This CDR3 contains 14 residues. CDR1 and CDR2 (germline): SQVTM, ANQGSEA. The CDR3: CSVVRDRGNTEAFF. The CDR3 nucleotides are TGCAGCGTTGTGAGGGACAGGGGGAACACTGAAGCTTTCTTT.

This clonotype was detected a few times. This rearrangement joins TRBV4-1 to TRBJ2-5; D unresolved. The CDR3 is made up of 12 amino acids. CDR1 and CDR2 from the germline V gene are MGHRA and YSYEKL. V was cut by 2 bases and J by 5 bases, with 6 bases left in between. The CDR3 spells CASSQLGETQYF. CDR3 DNA sequence: TGCGCCAGCAGCCAACTAGGGGAGACCCAGTACTTC.

J is TRBJ1-5 and V is TRBV18; TRBD1 is a possible D gene (5 bases). This CDR3 is 17 amino acids long. Trimming removed 6 bases at V and 0 bases at J, with 18 bases between. Germline loops: CDR1 KGHSH, CDR2 LQKENI. The CDR3 here is CASSREGLLNSNQPQHF. CDR3 DNA: TGTGCCAGCTCCAGGGAGGGATTGCTTAATAGCAATCAGCCCCAGCATTTT.

This rearrangement joins TRBV7-9 to TRBJ2-7; D possibly uses TRBD1 or TRBD2 (5 bases each). This CDR3 spans 14 amino acids. Germline-derived CDR1 and CDR2 are SEHNR and FQNEAQ (reference sequence). Trimming removed 5 bases at V and 3 bases at J, with 14 bases between. CDR3 amino acids: CASSAYGAHYEQYF. In nucleotides, the CDR3 is TGTGCCAGCAGCGCCTACGGGGCGCACTACGAGCAGTACTTC. The full variable domain, its missing parts supplied by reference TRBV7-9 and TRBJ2-7, is DTGVSQNPRHKITKRGQNVTFRCDPISEHNRLYWYRQTLGQGPEFLTYFQNEAQLEKSRLLSDRFSAERPKGSFSTLEIQRTEQGDSAMYLCASSAYGAHYEQYFGPGTRLTVT.

V usage is TRBV3-1 and J usage is TRBJ2-3; maybe TRBD2 (5 bases). The CDR3 runs 15 residues. Trimming left V 0 bases short and J 4 bases short, with 11 bases between. Per germline, CDR1 LGHDT and CDR2 YNNKEL (reference sequence). CDR3 region: CASSQDLRVADTQYF. The CDR3, as DNA: TGTGCCAGCAGCCAAGATTTGAGGGTTGCAGATACGCAGTATTTT.

This clonotype was seen a handful of times. V usage is TRBV9 and J usage is TRBJ2-1; the D is unclear. The CDR3 has 12 amino acids. The V gene lost 2 bases and the J gene lost 7 bases, with 7 bases spanning the gap. CDR1 is SGDLS and CDR2 is YYNGEE in the germline V gene. CDR3 bases: TGTGCCAGCAGCGTTGAAGGGAATGAGCAGTTCTTC. Its protein product is CASSVEGNEQFF.

This clonotype was seen a few times. The chain has TRBV5-6 and TRBJ2-7; maybe TRBD2 (5 bases). V lost 3 bases, J lost 5 bases, and 18 bases lay in between. Germline CDR1 is SGHDT and CDR2 is YYEEEE. The CDR3 is made up of 15 amino acids. CDR3 loop: CASSSVGSAEDEQYF. CDR3 nucleotides: TGTGCCAGCAGCTCTGTCGGCAGCGCGGAGGACGAGCAGTACTTC.

The J gene is TRBJ2-7, the V gene TRBV15; D gene unclear. This CDR3 comprises 14 residues. CDR1 and CDR2 (germline): LNHNV, YYDKDF (reference sequence). The ends were cut back, 3 bases at V and 7 bases at J, with 16 bases in the middle. CDR3 sequence: CATSRARSHQEQYF. CDR3 nucleotides: TGTGCCACCAGCAGGGCTCGAAGCCATCAAGAGCAGTACTTC.

This clonotype was counted only a few times. The rearrangement joins TRBV2 to TRBJ2-1; 9 bases match TRBD1. V was pared by 7 bases and J by 0 bases, with 13 bases of the junction left unmatched. This CDR3 contains 18 residues. Germline CDR1 SNHLY, CDR2 FYNNEI. CDR3 residues: CASTWDREGFFSYNEQFF. CDR3 nucleotide sequence: TGTGCCAGCACCTGGGACAGGGAAGGCTTTTTCTCCTACAATGAGCAGTTCTTC.

The chain recombines TRBV27 with TRBJ2-5; 7 bases fit TRBD1. This CDR3 is built from 15 residues. The J segment lost 4 bases and the V segment lost 5 bases, leaving 10 bases of the junction unmatched. Per germline, CDR1 MNHEY and CDR2 SMNVEV (reference sequence). The CDR3 DNA sequence: TGTGCCAGCAGTCAGACCGACAGGGCTGGAGAGACCCAGTACTTC. Protein product: CASSQTDRAGETQYF.

This rearrangement joins TRBV12-3 or TRBV12-4 to TRBJ2-7; TRBD1 agrees at 7 bases. The CDR3 sequence is 15 residues long. V shed 5 bases and J 1 base; nucleotides not matched to a gene: 8. CDR3 bases: TGTGCCAGCAGTCGAGACAGGGTGGCGTCCTACGAGCAGTACTTC. Its protein is CASSRDRVASYEQYF.

The chain uses TRBV20-1 and TRBJ2-5; 14 bases align to TRBD2. The J segment lost 6 bases and the V segment lost 6 bases, leaving 6 bases of the junction unmatched. The CDR3 consists of 14 residues. The germline V gene has CDR1 DFQATT and CDR2 SNEGSKA (reference sequence). The CDR3 reads CSAGTSGGGKTQYF. The CDR3 bases are TGCAGTGCAGGGACTAGCGGGGGAGGAAAGACCCAGTACTTC.

The J gene is TRBJ2-1, the V gene TRBV11-3; 8 bases match TRBD1. V lost 5 bases to trimming and J lost 6 bases; unmatched junction nucleotides: 12. The CDR3 is 16 amino acids. Germline CDR1 and CDR2: SGHNT and YENEEA. The CDR3 nucleotides are TGTGCCAGCAGCCCTGGACAGGGACCTAATTTCAATGAGCAGTTCTTC. Protein: CASSPGQGPNFNEQFF.

This clonotype was counted at least ten times. V is TRBV11-1 and J is TRBJ2-3; D is possibly TRBD1 or TRBD2 (7 bases each). V was pared by 5 bases and J by 2 bases, with 23 bases between. CDR1 SGHAT and CDR2 FQDESV come from the germline V gene (reference sequence). The CDR3 is 18 amino acids. The CDR3 loop reads CASSPGGGTKDPTDTQYF. The CDR3 nucleotides are TGTGCCAGCAGCCCAGGGGGGGGGACGAAAGACCCCACAGATACGCAGTATTTT.

CDR3 region: CASRALSYEQYF. CDR3 nucleotides: TGTGCCAGCAGGGCACTCTCCTACGAGCAGTACTTC. This chain uses TRBV6-5 with TRBJ2-7; D gene uncertain. This CDR3 spans 12 amino acids. The V gene lost 6 bases and the J gene lost 0 bases, with 6 bases spanning the gap. Germline CDR1 and CDR2: MNHEY and SVGAGI.

This chain links TRBV4-3 with TRBJ2-1, with D unclear. The germline V gene encodes CDR1 LGHNA and CDR2 YSLEER. The CDR3 has 14 amino acids. Trimming removed 0 bases from V and 10 bases from J, with 13 bases in between. CDR3 sequence (DNA): TGCGCCAGCAGCCAAGACCGCAAGCCTTTGGAGCAGTTCTTC. Protein product: CASSQDRKPLEQFF.

This clonotype was observed a few times. In DNA, the CDR3 is TGTGCCAGCAGCTCTTATTCCGGTAGGGGCTACGAGCAGTACTTC. Translated, it gives CASSSYSGRGYEQYF. This sequence joins TRBV7-1 and TRBJ2-7, with a possible D match to TRBD1 (5 bases). TRBV7-1 is given ORF status, its function remaining uncertain. The V end was cut by 3 bases, the J end by 3 bases, with 15 bases between. The CDR3 loop spans 15 amino acids.

This clonotype has a handful of counts. J is TRBJ2-2 and V is TRBV6-1, with D unclear. V was shortened by 8 bases and J by 3 bases, with 13 bases between the two germline ends. CDR3 length: 14 amino acids. CDR1 is MNHNS, CDR2 SASEGT, per germline. The CDR3, as DNA: TGTGCCAGCCAGGCGGATAGGCACACCGGGGAGCTGTTTTTT. Protein: CASQADRHTGELFF.

V usage is TRBV2 and J usage is TRBJ2-5; D possibly matches TRBD1 or TRBD2 (5 bases each). Trimming pared 3 bases from V and 4 bases from J, leaving 21 bases between. Germline values: CDR1 SNHLY, CDR2 FYNNEI. This CDR3 is built from 17 residues. The CDR3 DNA is TGTGCCAGCAGTGACGATTCTACGGGACGAGGGGTAGAGACCCAGTACTTC. Amino acid sequence: CASSDDSTGRGVETQYF.

This clonotype appeared a few times. The V call is TRBV5-1, the J call TRBJ2-5; 8 bases map to TRBD2. The CDR3 totals 16 residues. V lost 0 bases and J lost 4; bases outside the gene matches: 8. Germline CDR1 is SGHRS and CDR2 is YFSETQ. DNA for the CDR3: TGCGCCAGCAGCTTGGGGCTAGCGGGCCCCGGAGAGACCCAGTACTTC. Its translation is CASSLGLAGPGETQYF.

This clonotype has only a few counts. The DNA for the CDR3 is TGTGCCAGCAGCTTGAGGGATAGGGGATCGGCAAGCTCCTACAATGAGCAGTTCTTC. Translation gives CASSLRDRGSASSYNEQFF. The genes are TRBV5-4 and TRBJ2-1; the D gene is possibly TRBD1 (5 bases). Trimming removed 1 base from V and 0 bases from J, with 20 bases in between. The V gene's germline CDR1 is SGHNT and CDR2 YYREEE (reference sequence). CDR3 size: 19 residues.